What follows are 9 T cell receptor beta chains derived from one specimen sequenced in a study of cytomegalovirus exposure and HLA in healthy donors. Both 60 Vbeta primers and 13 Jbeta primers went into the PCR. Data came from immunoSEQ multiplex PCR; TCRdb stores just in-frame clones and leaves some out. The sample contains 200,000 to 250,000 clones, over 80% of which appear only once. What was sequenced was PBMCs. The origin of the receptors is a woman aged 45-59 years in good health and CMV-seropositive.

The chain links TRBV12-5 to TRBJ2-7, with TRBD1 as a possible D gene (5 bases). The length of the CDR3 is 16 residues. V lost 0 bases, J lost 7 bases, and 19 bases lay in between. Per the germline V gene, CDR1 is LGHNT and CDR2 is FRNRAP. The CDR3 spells CASGLVQGSGSREQYF. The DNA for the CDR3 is TGTGCTAGTGGTTTGGTACAAGGATCAGGGTCTCGTGAGCAGTACTTC.

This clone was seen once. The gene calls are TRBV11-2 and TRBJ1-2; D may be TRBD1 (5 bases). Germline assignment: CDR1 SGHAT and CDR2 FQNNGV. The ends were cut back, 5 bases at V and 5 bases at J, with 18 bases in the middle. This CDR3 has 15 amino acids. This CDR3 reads CASSPWGDAIYGYTF. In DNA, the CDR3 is TGTGCCAGCAGCCCCTGGGGGGATGCTATTTATGGCTACACCTTC.

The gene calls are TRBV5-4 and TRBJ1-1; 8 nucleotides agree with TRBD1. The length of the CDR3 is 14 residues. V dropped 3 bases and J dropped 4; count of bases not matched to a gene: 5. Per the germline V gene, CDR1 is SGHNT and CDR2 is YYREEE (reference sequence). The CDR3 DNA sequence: TGTGCCAGCAGCTGGACAGGGATGGGCACTGAAGCTTTCTTT. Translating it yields CASSWTGMGTEAFF.

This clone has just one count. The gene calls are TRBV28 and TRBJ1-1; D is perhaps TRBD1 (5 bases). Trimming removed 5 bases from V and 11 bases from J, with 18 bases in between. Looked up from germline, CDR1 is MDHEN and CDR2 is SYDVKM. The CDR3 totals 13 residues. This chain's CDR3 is CASSLQQGGGAFF. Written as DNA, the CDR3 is TGTGCCAGCAGTCTCCAGCAGGGCGGAGGGGCTTTCTTT.

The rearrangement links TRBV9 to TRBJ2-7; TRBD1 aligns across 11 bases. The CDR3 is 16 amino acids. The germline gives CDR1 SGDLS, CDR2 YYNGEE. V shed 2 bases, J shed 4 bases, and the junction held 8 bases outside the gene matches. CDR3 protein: CASSVGDRGVQYEQYF. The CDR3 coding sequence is TGTGCCAGCAGCGTCGGGGACAGGGGGGTACAATACGAGCAGTACTTC.

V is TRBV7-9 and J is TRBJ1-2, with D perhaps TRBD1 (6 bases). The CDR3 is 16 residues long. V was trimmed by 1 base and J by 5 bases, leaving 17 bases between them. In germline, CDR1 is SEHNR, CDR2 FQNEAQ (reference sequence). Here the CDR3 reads CASSLDLDSRLYGYTF. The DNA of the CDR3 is TGTGCCAGCAGCTTAGATCTGGACAGCCGCCTGTATGGCTACACCTTC. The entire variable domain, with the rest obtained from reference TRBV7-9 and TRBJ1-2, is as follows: DTGVSQNPRHKITKRGQNVTFRCDPISEHNRLYWYRQTLGQGPEFLTYFQNEAQLEKSRLLSDRFSAERPKGSFSTLEIQRTEQGDSAMYLCASSLDLDSRLYGYTFGSGTRLTVV.

Written as DNA, the CDR3 is TGCGCCAGCAGCCCACTACAGGGAGGGGAAAAACTGTTTTTT. As protein: CASSPLQGGEKLFF. The chain employs TRBV4-3 and TRBJ1-4, with a possible D match to TRBD1 (6 bases). V lost 4 bases, J lost 8 bases, and 14 bases lay in between. This CDR3 region has 14 residues. Looked up from germline, CDR1 is LGHNA and CDR2 is YSLEER.

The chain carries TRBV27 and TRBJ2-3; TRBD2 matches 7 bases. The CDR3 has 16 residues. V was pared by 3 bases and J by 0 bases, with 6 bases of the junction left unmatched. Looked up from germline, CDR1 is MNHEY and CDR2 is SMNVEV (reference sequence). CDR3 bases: TGTGCCAGCAGTTTGGAGCTAGCGGCGAGCACAGATACGCAGTATTTT. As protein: CASSLELAASTDTQYF.

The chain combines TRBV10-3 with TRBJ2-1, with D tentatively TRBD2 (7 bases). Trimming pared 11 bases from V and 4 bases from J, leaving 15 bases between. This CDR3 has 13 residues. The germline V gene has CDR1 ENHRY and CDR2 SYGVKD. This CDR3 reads CAGGGGLYNEQFF. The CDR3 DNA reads TGTGCCGGAGGGGGGGGTCTGTACAATGAGCAGTTCTTC.